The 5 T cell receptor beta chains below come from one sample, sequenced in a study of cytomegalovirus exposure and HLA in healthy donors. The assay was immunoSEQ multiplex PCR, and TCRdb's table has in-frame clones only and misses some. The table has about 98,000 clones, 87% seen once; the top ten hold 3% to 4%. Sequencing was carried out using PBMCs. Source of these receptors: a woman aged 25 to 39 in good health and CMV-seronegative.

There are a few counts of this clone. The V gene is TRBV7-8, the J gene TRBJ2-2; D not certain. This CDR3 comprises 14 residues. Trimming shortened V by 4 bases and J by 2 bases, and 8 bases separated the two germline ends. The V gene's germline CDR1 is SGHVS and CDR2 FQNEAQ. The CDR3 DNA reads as TGTGCCAGCAGCTACACAAGAAACACCGGGGAGCTGTTTTTT. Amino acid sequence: CASSYTRNTGELFF.

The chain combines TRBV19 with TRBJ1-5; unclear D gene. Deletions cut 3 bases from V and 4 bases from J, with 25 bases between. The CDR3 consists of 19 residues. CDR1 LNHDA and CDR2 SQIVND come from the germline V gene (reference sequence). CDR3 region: CASSIAGGGARIKNQPQHF. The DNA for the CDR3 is TGTGCCAGTAGTATTGCGGGCGGCGGAGCCCGAATAAAGAATCAGCCCCAGCATTTT.

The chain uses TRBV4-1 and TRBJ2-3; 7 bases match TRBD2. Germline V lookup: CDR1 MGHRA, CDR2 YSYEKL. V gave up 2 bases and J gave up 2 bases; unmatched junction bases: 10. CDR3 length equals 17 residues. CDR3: CASSQRPSGALTDTQYF. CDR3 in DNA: TGCGCCAGCAGCCAACGTCCAAGCGGGGCCCTCACAGATACGCAGTATTTT.

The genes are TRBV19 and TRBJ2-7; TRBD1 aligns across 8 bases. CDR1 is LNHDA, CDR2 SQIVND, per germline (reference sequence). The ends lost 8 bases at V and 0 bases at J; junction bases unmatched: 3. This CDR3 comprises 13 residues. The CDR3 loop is CASDRGGSYEQYF. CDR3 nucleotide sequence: TGTGCCAGTGACAGGGGCGGCTCCTACGAGCAGTACTTC. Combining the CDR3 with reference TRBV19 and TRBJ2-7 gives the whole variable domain DGGITQSPKYLFRKEGQNVTLSCEQNLNHDAMYWYRQDPGQGLRLIYYSQIVNDFQKGDIAEGYSVSREKKESFPLTVTSAQKNPTAFYLCASDRGGSYEQYFGPGTRLTVT.

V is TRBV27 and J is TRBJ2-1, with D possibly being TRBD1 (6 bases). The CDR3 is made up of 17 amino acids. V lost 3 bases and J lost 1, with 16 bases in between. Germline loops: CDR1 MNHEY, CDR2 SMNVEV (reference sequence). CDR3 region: CASSFNTQGRSYNEQFF. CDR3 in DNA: TGTGCCAGCAGTTTCAACACCCAGGGGCGATCCTACAATGAGCAGTTCTTC.